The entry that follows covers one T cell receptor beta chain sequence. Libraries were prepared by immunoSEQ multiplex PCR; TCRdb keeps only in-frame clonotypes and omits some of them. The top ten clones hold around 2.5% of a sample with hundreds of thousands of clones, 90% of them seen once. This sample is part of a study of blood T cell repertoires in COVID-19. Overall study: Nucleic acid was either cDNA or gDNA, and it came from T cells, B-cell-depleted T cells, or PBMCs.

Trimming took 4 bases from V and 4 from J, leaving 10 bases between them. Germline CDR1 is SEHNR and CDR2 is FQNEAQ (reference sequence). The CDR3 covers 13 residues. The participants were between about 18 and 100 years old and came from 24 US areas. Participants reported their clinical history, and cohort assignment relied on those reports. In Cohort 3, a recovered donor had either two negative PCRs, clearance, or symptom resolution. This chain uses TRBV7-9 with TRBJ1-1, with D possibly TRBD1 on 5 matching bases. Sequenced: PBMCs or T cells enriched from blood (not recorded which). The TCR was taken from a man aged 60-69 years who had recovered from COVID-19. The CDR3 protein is CASSSVRGTEAFF. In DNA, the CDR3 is TGTGCCAGCAGCTCCGTAAGGGGCACTGAAGCTTTCTTT.